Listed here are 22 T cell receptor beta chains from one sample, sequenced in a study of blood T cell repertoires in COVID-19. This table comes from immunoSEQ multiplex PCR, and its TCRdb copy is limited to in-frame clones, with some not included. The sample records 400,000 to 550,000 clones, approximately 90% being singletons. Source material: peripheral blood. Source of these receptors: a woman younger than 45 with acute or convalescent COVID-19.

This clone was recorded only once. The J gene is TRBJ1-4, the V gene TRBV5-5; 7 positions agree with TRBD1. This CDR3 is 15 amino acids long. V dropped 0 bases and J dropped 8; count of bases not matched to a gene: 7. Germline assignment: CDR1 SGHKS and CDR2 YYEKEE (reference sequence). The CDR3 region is CASSLDYRGGEKLFF. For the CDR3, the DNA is TGTGCCAGCAGCTTGGATTACAGGGGTGGCGAAAAACTGTTTTTT.

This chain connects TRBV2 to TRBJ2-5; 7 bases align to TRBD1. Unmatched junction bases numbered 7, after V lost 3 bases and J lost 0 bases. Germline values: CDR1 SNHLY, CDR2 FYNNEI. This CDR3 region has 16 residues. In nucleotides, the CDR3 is TGTGCCAGCAGTGATTTAACAGGGGAGTACCAAGAGACCCAGTACTTC. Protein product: CASSDLTGEYQETQYF.

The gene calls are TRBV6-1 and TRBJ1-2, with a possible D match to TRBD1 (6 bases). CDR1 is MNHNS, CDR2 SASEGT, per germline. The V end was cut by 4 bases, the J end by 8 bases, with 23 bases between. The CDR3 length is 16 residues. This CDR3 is CASSGDLFTGIWGYTF. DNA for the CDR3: TGTGCCAGCAGTGGGGATTTATTTACAGGGATCTGGGGCTACACCTTC.

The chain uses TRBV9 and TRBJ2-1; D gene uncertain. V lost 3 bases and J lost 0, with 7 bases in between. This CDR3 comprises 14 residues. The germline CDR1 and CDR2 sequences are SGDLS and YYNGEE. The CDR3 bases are TGTGCCAGCAGCGAAGGAGTCTCCTACAATGAGCAGTTCTTC. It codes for CASSEGVSYNEQFF.

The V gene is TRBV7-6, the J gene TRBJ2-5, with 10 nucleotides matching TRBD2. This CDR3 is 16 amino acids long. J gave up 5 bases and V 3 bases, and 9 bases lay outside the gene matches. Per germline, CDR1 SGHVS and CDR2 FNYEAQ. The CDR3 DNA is TGTGCCAGCAGCTTGGGGAGCGGGGGGGCTCGGGAGACCCAGTACTTC. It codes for CASSLGSGGARETQYF.

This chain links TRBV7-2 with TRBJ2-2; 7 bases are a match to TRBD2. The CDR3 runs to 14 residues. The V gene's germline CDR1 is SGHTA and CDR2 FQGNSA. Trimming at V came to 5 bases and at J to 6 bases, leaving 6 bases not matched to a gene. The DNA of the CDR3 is TGTGCCAGCAGCCCTAGTGGGGGGGCCGGGGAGCTGTTTTTT. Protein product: CASSPSGGAGELFF.

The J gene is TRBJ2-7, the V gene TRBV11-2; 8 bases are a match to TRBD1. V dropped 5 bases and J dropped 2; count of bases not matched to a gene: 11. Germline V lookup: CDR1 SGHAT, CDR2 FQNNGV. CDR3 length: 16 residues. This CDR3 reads CASSRPRQGKTYEQYF. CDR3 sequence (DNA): TGTGCCAGCAGCAGACCAAGACAGGGGAAAACCTACGAGCAGTACTTC.

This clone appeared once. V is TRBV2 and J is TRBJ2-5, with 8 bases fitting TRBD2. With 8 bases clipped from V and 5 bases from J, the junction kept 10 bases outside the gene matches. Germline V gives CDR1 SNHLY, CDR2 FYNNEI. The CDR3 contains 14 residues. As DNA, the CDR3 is TGTGCCAGCCGTCCGGGGGGGTTGAAGGAGACCCAGTACTTC. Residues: CASRPGGLKETQYF.

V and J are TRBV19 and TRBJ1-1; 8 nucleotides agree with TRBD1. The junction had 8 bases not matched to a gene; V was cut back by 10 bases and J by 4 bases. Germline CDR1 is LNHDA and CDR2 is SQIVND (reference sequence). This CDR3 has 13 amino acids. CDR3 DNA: TGTGCCACCAGACAGGGGTACAGCACTGAAGCTTTCTTT. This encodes CATRQGYSTEAFF. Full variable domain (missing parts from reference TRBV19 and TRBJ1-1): DGGITQSPKYLFRKEGQNVTLSCEQNLNHDAMYWYRQDPGQGLRLIYYSQIVNDFQKGDIAEGYSVSREKKESFPLTVTSAQKNPTAFYLCATRQGYSTEAFFGQGTRLTVV.

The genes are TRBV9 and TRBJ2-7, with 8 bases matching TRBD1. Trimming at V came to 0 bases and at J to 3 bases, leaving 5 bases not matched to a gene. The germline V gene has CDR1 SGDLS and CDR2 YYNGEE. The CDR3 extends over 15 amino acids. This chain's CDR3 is CASSVAVTGDYEQYF. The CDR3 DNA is TGTGCCAGCAGCGTAGCGGTGACAGGGGACTACGAGCAGTACTTC.

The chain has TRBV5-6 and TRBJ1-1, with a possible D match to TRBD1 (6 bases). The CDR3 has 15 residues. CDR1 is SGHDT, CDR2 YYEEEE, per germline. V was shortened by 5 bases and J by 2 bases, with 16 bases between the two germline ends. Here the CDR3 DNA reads TGTGCCAGCAGTTTTCACGACAGGCATAACACTGAAGCTTTCTTT. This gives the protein CASSFHDRHNTEAFF.

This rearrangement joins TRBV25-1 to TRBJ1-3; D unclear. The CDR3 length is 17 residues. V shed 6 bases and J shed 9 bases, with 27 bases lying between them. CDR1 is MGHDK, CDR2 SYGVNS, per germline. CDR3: CASRERATSDSRPTIYF. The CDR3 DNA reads TGTGCCAGCAGGGAACGGGCGACTTCGGACTCCCGACCCACCATATATTTT.

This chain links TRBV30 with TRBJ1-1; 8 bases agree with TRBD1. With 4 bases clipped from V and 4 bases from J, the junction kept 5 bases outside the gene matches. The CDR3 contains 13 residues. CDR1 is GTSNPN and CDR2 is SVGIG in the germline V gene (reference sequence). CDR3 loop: CAWNQGAGTEAFF. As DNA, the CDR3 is TGTGCCTGGAACCAGGGGGCCGGCACTGAAGCTTTCTTT. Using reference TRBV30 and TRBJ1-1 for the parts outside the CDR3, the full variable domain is SQTIHQWPATLVQPVGSPLSLECTVEGTSNPNLYWYRQAAGRGLQLLFYSVGIGQISSEVPQNLSASRPQDRQFILSSKKLLLSDSGFYLCAWNQGAGTEAFFGQGTRLTVV.

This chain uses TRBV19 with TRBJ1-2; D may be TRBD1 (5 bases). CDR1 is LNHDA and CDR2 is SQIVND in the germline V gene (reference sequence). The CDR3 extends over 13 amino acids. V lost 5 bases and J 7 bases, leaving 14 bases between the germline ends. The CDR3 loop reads CASSRTRAAGYTF. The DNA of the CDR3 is TGTGCCAGTAGTCGGACCAGGGCTGCTGGCTACACCTTC.

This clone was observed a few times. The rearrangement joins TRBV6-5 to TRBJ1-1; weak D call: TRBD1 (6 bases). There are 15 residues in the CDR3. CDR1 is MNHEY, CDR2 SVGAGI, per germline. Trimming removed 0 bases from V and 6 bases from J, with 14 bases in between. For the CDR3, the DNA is TGTGCCAGCAGTTACTCATTGGGGGCGTCCGCTGAAGCTTTCTTT. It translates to CASSYSLGASAEAFF.

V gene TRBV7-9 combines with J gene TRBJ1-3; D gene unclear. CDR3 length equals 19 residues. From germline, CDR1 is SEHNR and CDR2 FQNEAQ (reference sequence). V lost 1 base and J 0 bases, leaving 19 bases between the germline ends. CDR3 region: CASSLVGEIWMTSGNTIYF. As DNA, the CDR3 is TGTGCCAGCAGCTTAGTCGGGGAAATTTGGATGACCTCTGGAAACACCATATATTTT. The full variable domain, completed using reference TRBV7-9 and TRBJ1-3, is DTGVSQNPRHKITKRGQNVTFRCDPISEHNRLYWYRQTLGQGPEFLTYFQNEAQLEKSRLLSDRFSAERPKGSFSTLEIQRTEQGDSAMYLCASSLVGEIWMTSGNTIYFGEGSWLTVV.

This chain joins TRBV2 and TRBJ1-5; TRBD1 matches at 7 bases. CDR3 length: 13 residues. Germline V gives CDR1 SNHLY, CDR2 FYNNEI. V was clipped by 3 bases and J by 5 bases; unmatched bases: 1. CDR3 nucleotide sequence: TGTGCCAGCAGTGATCAGGGGGATCAGCCCCAGCATTTT. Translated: CASSDQGDQPQHF.

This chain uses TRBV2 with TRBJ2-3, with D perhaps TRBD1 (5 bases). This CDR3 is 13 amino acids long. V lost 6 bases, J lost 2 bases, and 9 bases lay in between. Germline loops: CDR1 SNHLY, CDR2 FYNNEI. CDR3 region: CASRGPDTDTQYF. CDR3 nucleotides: TGTGCCAGCAGGGGGCCGGACACAGATACGCAGTATTTT.

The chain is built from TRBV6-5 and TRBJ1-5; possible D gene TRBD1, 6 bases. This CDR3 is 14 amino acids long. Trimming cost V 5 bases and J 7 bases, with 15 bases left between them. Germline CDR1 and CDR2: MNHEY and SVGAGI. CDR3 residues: CASSPRGGGQPQHF. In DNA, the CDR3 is TGTGCCAGCAGTCCACGGGGGGGCGGCCAGCCCCAGCATTTT.

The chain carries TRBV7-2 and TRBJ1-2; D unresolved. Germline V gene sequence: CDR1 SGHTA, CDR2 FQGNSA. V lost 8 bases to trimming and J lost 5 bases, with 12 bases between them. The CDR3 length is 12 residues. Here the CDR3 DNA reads TGTGCCAGCGCAAACAGTGGGTATGGCTACACCTTC. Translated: CASANSGYGYTF.

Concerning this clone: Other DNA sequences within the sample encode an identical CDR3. CDR3 loop: CASSYSRNTEAFF. As DNA, the CDR3 is TGTGCCAGCAGTTACTCCAGGAACACTGAAGCTTTCTTT. J is TRBJ1-1 and V is TRBV6-5; unclear D gene. The CDR3 is made up of 13 amino acids. The germline CDR1 and CDR2 sequences are MNHEY and SVGAGI. Trimming removed 0 bases at V and 1 base at J, with 3 bases between.

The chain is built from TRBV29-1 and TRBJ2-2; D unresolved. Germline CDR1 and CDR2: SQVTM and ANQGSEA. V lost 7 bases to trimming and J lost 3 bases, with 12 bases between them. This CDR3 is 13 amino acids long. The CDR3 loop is CSGVAVDTGELFF. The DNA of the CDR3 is TGCAGCGGAGTGGCGGTGGACACCGGGGAGCTGTTTTTT.